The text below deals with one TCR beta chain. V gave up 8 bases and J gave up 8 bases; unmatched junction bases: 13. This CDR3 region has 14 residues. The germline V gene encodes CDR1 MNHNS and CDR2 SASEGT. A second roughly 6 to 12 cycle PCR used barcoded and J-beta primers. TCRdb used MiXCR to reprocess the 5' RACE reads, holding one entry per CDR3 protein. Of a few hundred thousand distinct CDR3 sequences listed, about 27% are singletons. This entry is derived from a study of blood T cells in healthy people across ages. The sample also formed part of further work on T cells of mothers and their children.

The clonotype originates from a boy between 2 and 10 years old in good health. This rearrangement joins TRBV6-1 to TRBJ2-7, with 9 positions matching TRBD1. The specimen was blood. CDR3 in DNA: TGTGCCAGCGGCCTCGGGACAGGGATAGAGCAGCAGTACTTC. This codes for CASGLGTGIEQQYF.